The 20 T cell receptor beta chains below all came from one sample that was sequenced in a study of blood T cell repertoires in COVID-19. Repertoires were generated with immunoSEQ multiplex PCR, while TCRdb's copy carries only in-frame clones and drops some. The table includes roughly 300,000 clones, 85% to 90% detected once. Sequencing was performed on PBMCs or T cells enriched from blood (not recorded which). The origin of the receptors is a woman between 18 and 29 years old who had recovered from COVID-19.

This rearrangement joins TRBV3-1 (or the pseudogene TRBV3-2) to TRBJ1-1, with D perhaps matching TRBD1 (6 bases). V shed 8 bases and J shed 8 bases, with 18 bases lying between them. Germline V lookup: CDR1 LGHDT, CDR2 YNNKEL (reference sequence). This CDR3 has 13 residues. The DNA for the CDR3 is TGTGCCAGCGACAATAGGGGGGGGAAGGAAGCTTTCTTT. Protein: CASDNRGGKEAFF.

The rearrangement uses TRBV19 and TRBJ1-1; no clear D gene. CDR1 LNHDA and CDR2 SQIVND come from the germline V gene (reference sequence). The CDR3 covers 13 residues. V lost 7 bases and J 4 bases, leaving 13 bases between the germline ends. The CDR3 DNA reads TGTGCCAGTAATCCGGGGATGGGCACTGAAGCTTTCTTT. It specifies CASNPGMGTEAFF.

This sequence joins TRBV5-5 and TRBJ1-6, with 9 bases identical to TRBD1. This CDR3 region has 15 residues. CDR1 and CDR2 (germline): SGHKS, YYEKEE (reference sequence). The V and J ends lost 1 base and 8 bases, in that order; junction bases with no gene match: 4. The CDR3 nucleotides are TGTGCCAGCAGCTTGTGGGACAGGGAGGATTCACCCCTCCACTTT. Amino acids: CASSLWDREDSPLHF.

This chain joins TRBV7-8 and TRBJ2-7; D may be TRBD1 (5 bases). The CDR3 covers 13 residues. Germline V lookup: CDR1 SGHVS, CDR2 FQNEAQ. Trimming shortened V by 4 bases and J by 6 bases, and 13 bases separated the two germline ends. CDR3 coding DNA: TGTGCCAGCAGCTGGAATACAGGCGTCGAGCAGTACTTC. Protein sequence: CASSWNTGVEQYF.

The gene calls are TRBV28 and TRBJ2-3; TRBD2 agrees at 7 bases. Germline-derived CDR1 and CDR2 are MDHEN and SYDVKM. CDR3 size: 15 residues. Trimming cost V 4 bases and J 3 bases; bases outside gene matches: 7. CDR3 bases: TGTGCCAGCAGTTGGCTAGCGCGGGGGACAGATACGCAGTATTTT. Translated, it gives CASSWLARGTDTQYF.

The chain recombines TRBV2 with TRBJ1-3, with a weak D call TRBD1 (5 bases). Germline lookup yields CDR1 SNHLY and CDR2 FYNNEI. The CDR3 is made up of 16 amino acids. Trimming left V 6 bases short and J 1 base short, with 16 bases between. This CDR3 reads CASREGQQNSGNTIYF. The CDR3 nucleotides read TGTGCCAGCAGGGAGGGGCAGCAGAATTCTGGAAACACCATATATTTT.

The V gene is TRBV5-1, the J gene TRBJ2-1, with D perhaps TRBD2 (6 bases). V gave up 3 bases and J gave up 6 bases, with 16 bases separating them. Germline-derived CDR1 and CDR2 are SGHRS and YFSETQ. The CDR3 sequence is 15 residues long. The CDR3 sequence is CASSSEGWNANEQFF. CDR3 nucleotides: TGCGCCAGCAGCTCGGAGGGCTGGAACGCCAATGAGCAGTTCTTC.

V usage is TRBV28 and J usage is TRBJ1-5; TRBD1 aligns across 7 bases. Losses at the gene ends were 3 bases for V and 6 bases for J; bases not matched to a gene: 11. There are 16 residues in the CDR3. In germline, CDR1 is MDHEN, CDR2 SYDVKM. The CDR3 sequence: CASSFIKGGSGQPQHF. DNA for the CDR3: TGTGCCAGCAGTTTCATTAAAGGGGGCTCCGGTCAGCCCCAGCATTTT.

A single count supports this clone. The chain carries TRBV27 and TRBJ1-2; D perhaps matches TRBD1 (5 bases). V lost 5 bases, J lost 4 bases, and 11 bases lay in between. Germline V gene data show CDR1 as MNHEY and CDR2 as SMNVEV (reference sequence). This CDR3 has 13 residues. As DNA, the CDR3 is TGTGCCAGCAGTCTCGGACAAGCCTATGGCTACACCTTC. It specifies CASSLGQAYGYTF.

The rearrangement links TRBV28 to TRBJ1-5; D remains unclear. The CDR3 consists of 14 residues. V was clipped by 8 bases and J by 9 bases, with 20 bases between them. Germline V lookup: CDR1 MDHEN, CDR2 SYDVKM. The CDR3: CASSYNTDGGPQHF. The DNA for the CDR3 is TGTGCCAGCTCCTATAACACGGATGGAGGGCCCCAGCATTTT.

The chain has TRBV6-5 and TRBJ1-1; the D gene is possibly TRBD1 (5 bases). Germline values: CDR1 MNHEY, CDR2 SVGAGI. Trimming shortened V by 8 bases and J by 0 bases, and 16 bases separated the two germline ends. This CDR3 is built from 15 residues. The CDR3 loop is CASHTTGPMNTEAFF. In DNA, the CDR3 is TGTGCCAGCCATACAACAGGCCCGATGAACACTGAAGCTTTCTTT.

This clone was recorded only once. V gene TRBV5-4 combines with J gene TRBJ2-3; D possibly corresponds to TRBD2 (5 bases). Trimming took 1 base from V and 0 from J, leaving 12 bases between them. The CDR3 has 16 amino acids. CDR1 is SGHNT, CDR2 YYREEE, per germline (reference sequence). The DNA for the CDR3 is TGTGCCAGCAGCTTGAAGGCTAGCTCGAGCACAGATACGCAGTATTTT. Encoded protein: CASSLKASSSTDTQYF.

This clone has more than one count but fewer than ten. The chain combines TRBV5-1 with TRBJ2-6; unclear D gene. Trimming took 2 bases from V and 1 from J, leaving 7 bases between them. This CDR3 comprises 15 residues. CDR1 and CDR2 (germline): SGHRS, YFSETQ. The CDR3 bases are TGCGCCAGCAGCTTACTAACGTCTGGGGCCAACGTCCTGACTTTC. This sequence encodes CASSLLTSGANVLTF.

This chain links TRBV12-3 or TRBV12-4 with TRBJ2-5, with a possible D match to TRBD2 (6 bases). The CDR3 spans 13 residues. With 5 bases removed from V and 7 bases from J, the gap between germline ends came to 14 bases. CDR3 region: CASSLGLAGTQYF. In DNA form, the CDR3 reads TGTGCCAGCAGTCTGGGACTGGCGGGGACCCAGTACTTC.

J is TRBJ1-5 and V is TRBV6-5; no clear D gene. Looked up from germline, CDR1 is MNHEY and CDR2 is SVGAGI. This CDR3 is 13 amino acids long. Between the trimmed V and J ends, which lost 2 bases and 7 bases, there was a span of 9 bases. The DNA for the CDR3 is TGTGCCAGCAGTTACAGCGAATTGCAGCCCCAGCATTTT. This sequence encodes CASSYSELQPQHF.

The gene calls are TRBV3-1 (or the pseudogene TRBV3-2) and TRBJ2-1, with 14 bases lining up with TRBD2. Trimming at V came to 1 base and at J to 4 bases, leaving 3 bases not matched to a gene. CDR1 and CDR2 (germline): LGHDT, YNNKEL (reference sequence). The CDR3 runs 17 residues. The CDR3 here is CASSQGRTSGRYNEQFF. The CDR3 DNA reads TGTGCCAGCAGCCAAGGACGGACTAGCGGGAGGTACAATGAGCAGTTCTTC.

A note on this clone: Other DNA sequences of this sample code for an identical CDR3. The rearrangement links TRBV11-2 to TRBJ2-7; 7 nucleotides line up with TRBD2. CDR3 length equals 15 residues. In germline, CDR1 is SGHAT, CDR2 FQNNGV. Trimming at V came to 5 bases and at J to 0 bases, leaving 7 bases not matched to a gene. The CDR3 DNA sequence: TGTGCCAGCAGCCCCCATAGCGGGTCCTCCTACGAGCAGTACTTC. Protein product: CASSPHSGSSYEQYF.

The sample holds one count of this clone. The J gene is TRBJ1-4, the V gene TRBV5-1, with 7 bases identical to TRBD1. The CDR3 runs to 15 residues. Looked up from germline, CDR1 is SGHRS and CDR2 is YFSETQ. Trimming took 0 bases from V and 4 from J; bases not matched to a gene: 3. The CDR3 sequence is CASSLGAGGNEKLFF. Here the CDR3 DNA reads TGCGCCAGCAGCTTGGGAGCAGGGGGTAATGAAAAACTGTTTTTT.

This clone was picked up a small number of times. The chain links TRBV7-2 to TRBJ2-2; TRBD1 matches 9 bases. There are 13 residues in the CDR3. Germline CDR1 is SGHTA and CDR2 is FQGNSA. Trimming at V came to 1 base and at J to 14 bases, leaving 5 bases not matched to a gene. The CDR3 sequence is CASSLVGGQGLFF. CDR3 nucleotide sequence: TGTGCCAGCAGCTTAGTTGGGGGACAGGGACTGTTTTTT.

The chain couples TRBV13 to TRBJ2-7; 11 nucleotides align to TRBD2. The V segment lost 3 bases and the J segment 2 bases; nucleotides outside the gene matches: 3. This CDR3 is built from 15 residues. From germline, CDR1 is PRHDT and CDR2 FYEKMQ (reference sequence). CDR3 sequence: CASSLTSGETYEQYF. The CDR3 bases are TGTGCCAGCAGCTTGACTAGCGGGGAAACCTACGAGCAGTACTTC.